The T cell receptor beta chain described here comes from a study of Graves' ophthalmopathy and Graves' hyperthyroidism. CDR3 length: 14 residues. Trimming stripped 4 bases from V and 5 bases from J, with 15 bases between. Germline lookup yields CDR1 SGHRS and CDR2 YFSETQ. The diagnosis was founded upon clinical symptoms, serum thyroxine, TRAb, thyroid ultrasound and orbital computed tomography. Amplification from RNA transcripts yielded the TCR beta CDR3 regions. Following a first-round RT-PCR that used HTBI primers, a second-round multiplex PCR was carried out. MiXCR, run by TCRdb on the multiplex PCR reads, gives a single entry per CDR3 protein. The repertoire holds 450,000 or so distinct CDR3 sequences, with roughly 14% as singletons.

This receptor was identified in a woman between 25 and 40 years old with Graves' ophthalmopathy. The chain links TRBV5-1 to TRBJ2-5; the D gene is possibly TRBD2 (5 bases). Sample: blood. CDR3 region: CASSPSGPTETQYF. Written as DNA, the CDR3 is TGCGCCAGCAGCCCAAGCGGCCCGACTGAGACCCAGTACTTC. Using reference TRBV5-1 and TRBJ2-5 for the parts outside the CDR3, the full variable domain is KAGVTQTPRYLIKTRGQQVTLSCSPISGHRSVSWYQQTPGQGLQFLFEYFSETQRNKGNFPGRFSGRQFSNSRSEMNVSTLELGDSALYLCASSPSGPTETQYFGPGTRLLVL.